This T cell receptor (beta chain) stems from a study of blood T cells in healthy people across ages. Remarks on this clonotype: A junction boundary mismatches the germline segment, possibly from a read error.

Germline CDR1 reads SGHRS; CDR2 reads YFSETQ. The CDR3 consists of 14 residues. Through a sample-barcoded 5' primer and a J-beta primer mix, a second PCR was run for about 7 to 12 cycles. MiXCR, run by TCRdb on the 5' RACE reads, gives a single entry per CDR3 protein. Here the sample spans 600,000 to 850,000 distinct CDR3 sequences, around 40% being singletons. This TCR was sampled from a woman in her sixties or seventies in good health. The V and J genes are TRBV5-1 and TRBJ2-1; no clear D. Sample: blood. The CDR3 region is CASSLEKPYNEQFF. The CDR3 coding sequence is TGCGCCAGCAGCTTGGAGAAACCCTACAATGAGCAGTTTTTC. Complete variable domain (other parts from reference TRBV5-1 and TRBJ2-1): KAGVTQTPRYLIKTRGQQVTLSCSPISGHRSVSWYQQTPGQGLQFLFEYFSETQRNKGNFPGRFSGRQFSNSRSEMNVSTLELGDSALYLCASSLEKPYNEQFFGPGTRLTVL.